This T cell receptor beta chain was profiled in a study of a mutant IDH1 vaccine in newly diagnosed glioma. Study in general: Most had both radiotherapy and temozolomide beforehand; others had only one. Study-wide results and limits: Evidence of vaccine-induced immune responses was documented in nearly 95% of patients.

Sample time point: baseline, week 1 (first vaccination visit). Specified treatment: pre-vaccination baseline after standard-of-care therapy. Trimming stripped 2 bases from V and 5 bases from J, with 8 bases between. The CDR3 is 13 residues long. Germline CDR1 is SGHNT and CDR2 is YYREEE (reference sequence). About this clone itself: Antigen: not known.

Some clones are missing from TCRdb's copy, which holds only in-frame ones; the method was immunoSEQ multiplex PCR. The table records 30,000 to 40,000 clones, roughly 92% of them present only once. The receptor's source is a man between 18 and 35 years old with glioma. The specimen was PBMCs, collected from a glioma patient treated with radiotherapy, temozolomide or both. V usage is TRBV5-4 and J usage is TRBJ2-1; D is uncertain. CDR3 protein: CASSFGPDNEQFF. CDR3 DNA: TGTGCCAGCAGCTTCGGCCCAGACAATGAGCAGTTCTTC.